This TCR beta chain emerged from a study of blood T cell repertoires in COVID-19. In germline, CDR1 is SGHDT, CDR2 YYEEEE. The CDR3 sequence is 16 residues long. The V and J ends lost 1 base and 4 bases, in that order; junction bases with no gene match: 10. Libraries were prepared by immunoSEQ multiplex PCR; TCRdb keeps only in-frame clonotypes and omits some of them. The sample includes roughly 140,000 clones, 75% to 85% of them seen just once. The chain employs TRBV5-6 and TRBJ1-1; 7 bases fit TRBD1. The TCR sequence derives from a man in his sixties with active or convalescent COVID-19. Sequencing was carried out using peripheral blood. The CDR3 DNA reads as TGTGCCAGCAGCTTGCGCCAGAGGGGGCGAGTCACTGAAGCTTTCTTT. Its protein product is CASSLRQRGRVTEAFF. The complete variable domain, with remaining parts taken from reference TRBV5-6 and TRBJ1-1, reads DAGVTQSPTHLIKTRGQQVTLRCSPKSGHDTVSWYQQALGQGPQFIFQYYEEEERQRGNFPDRFSGHQFPNYSSELNVNALLLGDSALYLCASSLRQRGRVTEAFFGQGTRLTVV.